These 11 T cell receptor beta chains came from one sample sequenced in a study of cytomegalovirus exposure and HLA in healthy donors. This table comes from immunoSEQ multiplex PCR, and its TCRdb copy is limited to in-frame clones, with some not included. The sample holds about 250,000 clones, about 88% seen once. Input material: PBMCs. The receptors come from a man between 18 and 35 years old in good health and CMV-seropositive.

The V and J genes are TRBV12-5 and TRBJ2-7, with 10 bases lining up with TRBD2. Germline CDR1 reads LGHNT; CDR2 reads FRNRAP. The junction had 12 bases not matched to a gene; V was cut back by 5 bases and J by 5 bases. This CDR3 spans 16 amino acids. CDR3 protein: CASGPTGLAGADEQYF. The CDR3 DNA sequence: TGTGCTAGTGGTCCCACGGGGCTAGCGGGAGCGGACGAGCAGTACTTC.

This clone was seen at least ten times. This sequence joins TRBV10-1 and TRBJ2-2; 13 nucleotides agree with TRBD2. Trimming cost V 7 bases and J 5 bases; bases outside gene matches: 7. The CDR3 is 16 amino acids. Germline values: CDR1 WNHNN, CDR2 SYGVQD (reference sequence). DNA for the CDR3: TGCGCCAGCACCGGACTAGCGGGAGCCCGGACCGGGGAGCTGTTTTTT. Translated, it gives CASTGLAGARTGELFF.

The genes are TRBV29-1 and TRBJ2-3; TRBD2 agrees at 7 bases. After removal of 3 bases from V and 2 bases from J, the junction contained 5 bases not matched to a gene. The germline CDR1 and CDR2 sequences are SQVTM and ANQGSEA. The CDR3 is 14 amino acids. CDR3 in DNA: TGCAGCGTTGATAAAGCGGGGAACACAGATACGCAGTATTTT. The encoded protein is CSVDKAGNTDTQYF.

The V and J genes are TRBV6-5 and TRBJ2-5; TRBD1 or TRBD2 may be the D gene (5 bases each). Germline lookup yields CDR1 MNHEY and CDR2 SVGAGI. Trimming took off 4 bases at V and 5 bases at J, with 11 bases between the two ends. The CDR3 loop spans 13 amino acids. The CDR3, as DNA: TGTGCCAGCAGTTGGGCAGAGGGGGAGACCCAGTACTTC. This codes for CASSWAEGETQYF.

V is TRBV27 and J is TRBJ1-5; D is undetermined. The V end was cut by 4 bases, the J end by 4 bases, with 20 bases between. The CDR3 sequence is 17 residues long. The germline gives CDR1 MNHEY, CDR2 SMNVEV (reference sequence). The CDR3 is CASSYLSPVGRNQPQHF. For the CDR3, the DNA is TGTGCCAGCAGTTACCTAAGCCCTGTGGGCCGTAATCAGCCCCAGCATTTT.

The CDR3 region is CASSFATGGEQYF. The CDR3 nucleotides read TGCGCCAGCAGCTTCGCGACAGGGGGGGAGCAGTACTTC. J is TRBJ2-7 and V is TRBV5-1; 9 bases match TRBD1. Germline loops: CDR1 SGHRS, CDR2 YFSETQ. The trim removed 2 bases at V and 7 bases at J, leaving 4 bases unmatched. The CDR3 extends over 13 amino acids.

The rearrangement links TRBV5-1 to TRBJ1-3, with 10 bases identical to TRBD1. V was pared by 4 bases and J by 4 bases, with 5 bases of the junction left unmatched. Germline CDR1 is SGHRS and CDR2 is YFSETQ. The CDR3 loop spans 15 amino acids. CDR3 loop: CASSGMTGGGNTIYF. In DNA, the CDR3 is TGCGCCAGCAGCGGAATGACAGGGGGCGGAAACACCATATATTTT.

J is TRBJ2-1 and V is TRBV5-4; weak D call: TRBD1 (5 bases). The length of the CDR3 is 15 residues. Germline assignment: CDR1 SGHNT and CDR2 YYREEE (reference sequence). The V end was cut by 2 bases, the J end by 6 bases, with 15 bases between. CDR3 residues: CASSLGHKMGNEQFF. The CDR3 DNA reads TGTGCCAGCAGCTTAGGACATAAGATGGGCAATGAGCAGTTCTTC.

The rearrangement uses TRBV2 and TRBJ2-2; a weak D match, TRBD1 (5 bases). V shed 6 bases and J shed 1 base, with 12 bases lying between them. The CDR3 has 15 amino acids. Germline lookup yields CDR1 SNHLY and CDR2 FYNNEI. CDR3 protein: CASRGNRQNTGELFF. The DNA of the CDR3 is TGTGCCAGCAGGGGGAACAGGCAGAACACCGGGGAGCTGTTTTTT.

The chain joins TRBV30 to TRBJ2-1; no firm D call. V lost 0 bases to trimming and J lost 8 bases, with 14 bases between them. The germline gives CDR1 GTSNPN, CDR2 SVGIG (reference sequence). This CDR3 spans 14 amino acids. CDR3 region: CAWSVHPGSYEQFF. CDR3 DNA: TGTGCCTGGAGTGTACATCCGGGTTCCTATGAGCAGTTCTTC.

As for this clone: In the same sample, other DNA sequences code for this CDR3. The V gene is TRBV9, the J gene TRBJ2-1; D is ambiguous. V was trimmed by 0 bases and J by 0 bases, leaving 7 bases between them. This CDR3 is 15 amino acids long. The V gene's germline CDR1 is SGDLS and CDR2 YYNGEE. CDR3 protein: CASSVVGDSYNEQFF. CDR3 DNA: TGTGCCAGCAGCGTAGTTGGGGACTCCTACAATGAGCAGTTCTTC.